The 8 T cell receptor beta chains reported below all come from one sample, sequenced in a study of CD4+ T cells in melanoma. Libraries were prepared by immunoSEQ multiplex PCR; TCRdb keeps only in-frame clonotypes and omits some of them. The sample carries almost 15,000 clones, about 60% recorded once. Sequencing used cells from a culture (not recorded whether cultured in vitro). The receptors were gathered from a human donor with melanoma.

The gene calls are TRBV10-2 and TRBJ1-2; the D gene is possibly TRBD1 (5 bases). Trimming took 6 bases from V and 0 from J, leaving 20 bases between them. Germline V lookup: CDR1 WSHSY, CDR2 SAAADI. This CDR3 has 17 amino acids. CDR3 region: CASSRGGVPPTNYGYTF. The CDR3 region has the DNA TGCGCCAGCAGCCGGGGGGGGGTCCCCCCAACTAACTATGGCTACACCTTC.

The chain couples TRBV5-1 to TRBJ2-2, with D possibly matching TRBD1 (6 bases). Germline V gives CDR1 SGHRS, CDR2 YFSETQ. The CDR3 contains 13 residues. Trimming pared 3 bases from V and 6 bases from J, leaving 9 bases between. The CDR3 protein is CASSSQGSGELFF. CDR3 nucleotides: TGCGCCAGCAGCTCACAGGGTTCCGGGGAGCTGTTTTTT.

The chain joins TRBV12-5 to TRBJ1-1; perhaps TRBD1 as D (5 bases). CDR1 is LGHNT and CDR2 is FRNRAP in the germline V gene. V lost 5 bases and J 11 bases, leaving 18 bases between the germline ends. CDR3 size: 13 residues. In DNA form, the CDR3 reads TGTGCTAGTGGTCTGGGACGGCGGTACGAGGCTTTCTTT. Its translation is CASGLGRRYEAFF.

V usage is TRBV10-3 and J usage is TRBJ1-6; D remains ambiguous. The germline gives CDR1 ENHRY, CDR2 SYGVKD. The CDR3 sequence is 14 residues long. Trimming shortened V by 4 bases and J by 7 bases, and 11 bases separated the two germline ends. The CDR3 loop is CAISGQVSNSPLHF. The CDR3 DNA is TGTGCCATCAGTGGGCAGGTTTCGAATTCACCCCTCCACTTT.

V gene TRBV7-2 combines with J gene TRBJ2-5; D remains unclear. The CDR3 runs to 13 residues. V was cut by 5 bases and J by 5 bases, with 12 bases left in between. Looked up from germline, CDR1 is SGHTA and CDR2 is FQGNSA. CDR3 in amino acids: CASSLFLGETQYF. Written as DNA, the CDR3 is TGTGCCAGCAGCCTTTTCCTCGGGGAGACCCAGTACTTC.

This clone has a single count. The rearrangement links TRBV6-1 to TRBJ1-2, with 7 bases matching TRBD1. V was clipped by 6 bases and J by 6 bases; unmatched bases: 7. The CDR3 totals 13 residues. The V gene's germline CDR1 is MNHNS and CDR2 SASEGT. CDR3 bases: TGTGCCAGCAGGTTCCCAGGGGGTAATGGCTACACCTTC. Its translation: CASRFPGGNGYTF.

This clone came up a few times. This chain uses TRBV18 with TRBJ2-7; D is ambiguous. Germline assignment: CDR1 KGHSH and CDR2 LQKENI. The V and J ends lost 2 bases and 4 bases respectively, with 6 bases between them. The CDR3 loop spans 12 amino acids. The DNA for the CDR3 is TGTGCCAGCTCACCAGACATGTACGAGCAGTACTTC. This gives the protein CASSPDMYEQYF.

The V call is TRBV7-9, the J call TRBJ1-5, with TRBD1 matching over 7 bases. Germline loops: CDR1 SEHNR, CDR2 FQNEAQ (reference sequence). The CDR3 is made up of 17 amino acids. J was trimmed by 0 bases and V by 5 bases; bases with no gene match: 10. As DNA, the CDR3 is TGTGCCAGCAGCGAGGGACAGCCGTTCTATAGCAATCAGCCCCAGCATTTT. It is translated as CASSEGQPFYSNQPQHF.